This T cell receptor beta chain derives from a study of T cell changes during pregnancy in multiple sclerosis. Assay: immunoSEQ multiplex PCR; the TCRdb copy retains only in-frame clones and omits some. This table has tens of thousands of clones, around 93% appearing once. The sample here was peripheral blood, taken in the second trimester of pregnancy. This sequence was found in a female donor with multiple sclerosis, enrolled in a pregnancy study.

CDR3 sequence: CATGHNEKLFF. In DNA form, the CDR3 reads TGTGCCACTGGACATAATGAAAAACTGTTTTTT. The J gene is TRBJ1-4, the V gene TRBV10-3; tentatively, D is TRBD1 (5 bases). Germline assignment: CDR1 ENHRY and CDR2 SYGVKD. The CDR3 is 11 residues long. V was clipped by 10 bases and J by 4 bases, with 7 bases between them.